The TCR beta chain under discussion was sequenced for a study of blood T cell repertoires in COVID-19. Overall study: From the United States, Italy and Spain came samples of acute and convalescent COVID-19.

V gave up 3 bases and J gave up 12 bases, with 15 bases separating them. CDR3 length: 13 residues. The germline CDR1 and CDR2 sequences are LNHDA and SQIVND (reference sequence). As originally analysed: Reference gene primer amplification in the assay estimated nucleated cell counts. Assay: immunoSEQ multiplex PCR; the TCRdb copy retains only in-frame clones and omits some. V and J calls and clone size are copied from that table; D and trimming were computed from the DNA. The table lists about 250,000 clones, about 82% of them singletons. The source of this sequence is an elderly woman with COVID-19, enrolled during active disease. The material sequenced was peripheral blood. This chain links TRBV19 with TRBJ1-5, with no clear D. CDR3 loop: CASSMNTANLQHF. The CDR3 DNA follows: TGTGCCAGTAGTATGAATACCGCGAATCTCCAGCATTTT.